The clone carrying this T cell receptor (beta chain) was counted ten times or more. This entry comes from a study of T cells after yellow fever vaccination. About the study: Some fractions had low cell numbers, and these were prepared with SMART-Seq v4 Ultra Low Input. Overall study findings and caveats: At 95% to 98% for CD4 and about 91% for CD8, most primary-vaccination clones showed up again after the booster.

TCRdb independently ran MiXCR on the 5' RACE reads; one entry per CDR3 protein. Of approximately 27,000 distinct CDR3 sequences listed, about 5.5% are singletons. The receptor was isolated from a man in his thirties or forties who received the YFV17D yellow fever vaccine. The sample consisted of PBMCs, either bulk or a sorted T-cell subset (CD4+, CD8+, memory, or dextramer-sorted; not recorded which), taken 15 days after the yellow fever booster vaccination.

CDR3 nucleotide sequence: TGTGCCAGCAGTTTAATGATAGGGACAGGGGGGTCAAAACTGTTTTTT. It encodes CASSLMIGTGGSKLFF. The gene calls are TRBV27 and TRBJ1-4; 11 nucleotides align to TRBD1. The junction had 9 bases not matched to a gene; V was cut back by 2 bases and J by 10 bases. Germline CDR1 is MNHEY and CDR2 is SMNVEV (reference sequence). CDR3 length: 16 amino acids.